This T cell receptor (beta chain) derives from a study of OX40 agonist ivuxolimab in advanced cancers. CDR1 MDHEN and CDR2 SYDVKM come from the germline V gene. CDR3 size: 12 residues. V gave up 7 bases and J gave up 3 bases, with 9 bases separating them. TCRdb's table, derived via immunoSEQ multiplex PCR, lists solely in-frame clones and lacks some. Of approximately 50,000 clones listed, more than 75% were seen once; the top ten hold around 4.2%. The V call is TRBV28, the J call TRBJ1-1, with D hard to call. The sequencing used CD4+ or CD8+ T cells sorted from blood, collected in a trial of the OX40 agonist ivuxolimab. The receptor was isolated from an adult with an advanced solid tumor such as melanoma, head and neck, liver or kidney cancer. The CDR3 nucleotides read TGTGCCAGCATCGGTCCCTACACTGAAGCTTTCTTT. Residues: CASIGPYTEAFF.